This record concerns one T cell receptor (beta chain) sequence. Its antigen is not known. The PCR made use of 60 Vbeta and 13 Jbeta primers. Sequencing was performed with immunoSEQ multiplex PCR; in TCRdb, only in-frame clones are kept and a portion is missing. The sample lists fewer than 85,000 clones; around 79% were seen once. The data stem from a study of cytomegalovirus exposure and HLA in healthy donors. Study-wide results and limits: Later work associated fewer than 20,000 TCR beta sequences with HLA alleles at 0.05 false discovery rate. As was reported, the HLA-A and HLA-B alleles of most subjects were accurately predicted from TCR beta sequences. It was likely that a cluster of highly shared sequence variants was a sequencing artifact. According to the study, around 150 TCR beta chains were cytomegalovirus-associated.

Per germline, CDR1 MNHEY and CDR2 SVGAGI. This CDR3 is built from 15 residues. The V and J ends lost 0 bases and 5 bases respectively, with 13 bases between them. The rearrangement uses TRBV6-5 and TRBJ2-5; D remains ambiguous. The source material was PBMCs. The clonotype originates from a man younger than 35 in good health and CMV-seropositive. The DNA for the CDR3 is TGTGCCAGCAGTTACTCGGGCAGTCTCTACGAGACCCAGTACTTC. Translating it yields CASSYSGSLYETQYF.